This TCR beta chain was recovered during a study of shared clonotypes between healthy human individuals. The study, taken as a whole, reports: Among donors, clonotype sharing was expected to be affected by sequencing depth.

Details on this clone: Its target is unknown.

The table came from immunoSEQ multiplex PCR; TCRdb's copy has only in-frame clones and leaves some out. The sample holds 2,500,000 or so clones, around nine tenths seen once. Trimming removed 0 bases from V and 6 bases from J; junction bases left unmatched: 3. CDR1 and CDR2 from the germline V gene are LGHNA and YSLEER. The CDR3 covers 15 residues. The specimen was naive CD4+ T cells sorted from blood. The subset is: CD45RA+ positively selected. The chain couples TRBV4-3 to TRBJ1-4; 8 nucleotides align to TRBD1. This clonotype was obtained from a man aged 18 to 35 in good health. CDR3: CASSQDGTGDEKLFF. DNA for the CDR3: TGCGCCAGCAGCCAAGATGGGACAGGCGATGAAAAACTGTTTTTT.